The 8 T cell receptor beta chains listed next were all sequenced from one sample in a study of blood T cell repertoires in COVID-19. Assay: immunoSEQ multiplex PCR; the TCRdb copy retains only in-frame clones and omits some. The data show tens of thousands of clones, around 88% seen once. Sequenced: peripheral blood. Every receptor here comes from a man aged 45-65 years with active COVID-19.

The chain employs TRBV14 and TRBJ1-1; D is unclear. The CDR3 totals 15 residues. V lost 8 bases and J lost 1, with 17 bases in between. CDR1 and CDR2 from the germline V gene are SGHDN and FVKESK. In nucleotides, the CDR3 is TGTGCCAGCTCCCCCAACCGGGTTTCGAACACTGAAGCTTTCTTT. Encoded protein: CASSPNRVSNTEAFF.

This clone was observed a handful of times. The CDR3 is CASSSPGQGHGYTF. The CDR3, as DNA: TGTGCCAGCAGTTCCCCGGGACAGGGACATGGCTACACCTTC. The chain is built from TRBV27 and TRBJ1-2, with 9 bases fitting TRBD1. Unmatched junction bases numbered 6, after V lost 4 bases and J lost 6 bases. The CDR3 has 14 residues. The germline V gene encodes CDR1 MNHEY and CDR2 SMNVEV (reference sequence).

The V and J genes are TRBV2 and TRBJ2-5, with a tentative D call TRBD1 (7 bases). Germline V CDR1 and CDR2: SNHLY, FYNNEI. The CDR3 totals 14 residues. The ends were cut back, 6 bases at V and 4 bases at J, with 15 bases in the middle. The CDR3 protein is CASSPGGLRETQYF. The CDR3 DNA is TGTGCCAGCAGCCCAGGGGGGCTTAGAGAGACCCAGTACTTC.

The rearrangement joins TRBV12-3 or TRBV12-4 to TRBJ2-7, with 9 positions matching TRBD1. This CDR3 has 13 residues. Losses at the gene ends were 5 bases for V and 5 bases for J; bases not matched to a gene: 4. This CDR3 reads CASSITGGHEQYF. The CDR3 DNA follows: TGTGCCAGCAGTATTACAGGGGGCCACGAGCAGTACTTC.

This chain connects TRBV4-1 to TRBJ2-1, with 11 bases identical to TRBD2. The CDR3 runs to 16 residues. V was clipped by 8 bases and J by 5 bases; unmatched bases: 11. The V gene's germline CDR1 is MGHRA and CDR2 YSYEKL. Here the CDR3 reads CASRPAGTSGHNEQFF. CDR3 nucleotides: TGCGCCAGCCGACCAGCCGGGACTAGCGGCCACAATGAGCAGTTCTTC.

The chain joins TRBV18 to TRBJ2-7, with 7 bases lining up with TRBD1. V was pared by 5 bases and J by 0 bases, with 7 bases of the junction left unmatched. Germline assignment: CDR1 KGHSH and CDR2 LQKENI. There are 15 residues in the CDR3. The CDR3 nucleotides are TGTGCCAGCTCATCGAGCAACAGGGGCTCCTACGAGCAGTACTTC. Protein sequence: CASSSSNRGSYEQYF. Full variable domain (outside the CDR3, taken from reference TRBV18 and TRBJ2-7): NAGVMQNPRHLVRRRGQEARLRCSPMKGHSHVYWYRQLPEEGLKFMVYLQKENIIDESGMPKERFSAEFPKEGPSILRIQQVVRGDSAAYFCASSSSNRGSYEQYFGPGTRLTVT.

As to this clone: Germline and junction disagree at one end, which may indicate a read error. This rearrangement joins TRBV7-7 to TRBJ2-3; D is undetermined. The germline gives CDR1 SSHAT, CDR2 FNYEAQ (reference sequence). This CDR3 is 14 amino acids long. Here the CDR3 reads CASSLLSVSDTQYF. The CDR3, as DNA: TGTGCTAGCAGCTTACTCAGCGTTTCAGATACGCAGTATTTT. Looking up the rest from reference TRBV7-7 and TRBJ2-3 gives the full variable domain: GAGVSQSPRYKVTKRGQDVTLRCDPISSHATLYWYQQALGQGPEFLTYFNYEAQPDKSGLPSDRFSAERPEGSISTLTIQRTEQRDSAMYRCASSLLSVSDTQYFGPGTRLTVL.

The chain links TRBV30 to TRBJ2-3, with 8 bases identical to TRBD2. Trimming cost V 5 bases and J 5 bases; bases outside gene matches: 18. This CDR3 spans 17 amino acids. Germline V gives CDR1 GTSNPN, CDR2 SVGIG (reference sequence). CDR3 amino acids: CAWGGEGAGVGEDTQYF. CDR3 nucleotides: TGTGCCTGGGGGGGTGAGGGAGCGGGAGTTGGTGAAGATACGCAGTATTTT. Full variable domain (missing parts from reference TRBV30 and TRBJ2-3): SQTIHQWPATLVQPVGSPLSLECTVEGTSNPNLYWYRQAAGRGLQLLFYSVGIGQISSEVPQNLSASRPQDRQFILSSKKLLLSDSGFYLCAWGGEGAGVGEDTQYFGPGTRLTVL.